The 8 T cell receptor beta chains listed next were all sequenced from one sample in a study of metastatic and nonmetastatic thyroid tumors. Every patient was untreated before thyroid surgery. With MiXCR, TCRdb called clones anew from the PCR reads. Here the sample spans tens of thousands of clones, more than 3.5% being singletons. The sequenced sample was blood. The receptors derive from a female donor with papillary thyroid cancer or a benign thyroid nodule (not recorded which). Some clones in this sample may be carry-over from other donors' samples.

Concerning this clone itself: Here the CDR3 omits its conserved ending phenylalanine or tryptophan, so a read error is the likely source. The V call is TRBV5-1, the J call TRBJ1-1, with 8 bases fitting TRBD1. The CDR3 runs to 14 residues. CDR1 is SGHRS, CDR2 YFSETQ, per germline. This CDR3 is CASSPGQGLTDAFL. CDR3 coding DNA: TGCGCCAGCAGCCCTGGACAGGGATTAACTGACGCTTTCTTA.

The CDR3 protein is CASSPIPRGANQPQHF. The CDR3 nucleotides read TGTGCCAGCAGTCCCATACCCAGGGGGGCCAATCAGCCCCAGCATTTT. J is TRBJ1-5 and V is TRBV27; 7 nucleotides align to TRBD1. J gave up 3 bases and V 5 bases, and 10 bases lay outside the gene matches. This CDR3 contains 16 residues. Germline V gene sequence: CDR1 MNHEY, CDR2 SMNVEV (reference sequence).

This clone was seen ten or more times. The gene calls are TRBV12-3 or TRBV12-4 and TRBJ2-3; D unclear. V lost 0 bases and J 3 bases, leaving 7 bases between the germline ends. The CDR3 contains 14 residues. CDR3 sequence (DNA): TGTGCCAGCAGTTTAGCGGTCGCTACAGATACGCAGTATTTT. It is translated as CASSLAVATDTQYF.

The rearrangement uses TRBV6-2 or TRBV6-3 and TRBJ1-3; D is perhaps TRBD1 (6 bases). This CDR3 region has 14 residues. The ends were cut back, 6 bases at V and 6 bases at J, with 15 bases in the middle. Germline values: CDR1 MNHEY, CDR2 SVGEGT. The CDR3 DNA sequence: TGTGCCAGCAGGGAACAGGGAGCTGTAAACACCATATATTTT. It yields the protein CASREQGAVNTIYF.

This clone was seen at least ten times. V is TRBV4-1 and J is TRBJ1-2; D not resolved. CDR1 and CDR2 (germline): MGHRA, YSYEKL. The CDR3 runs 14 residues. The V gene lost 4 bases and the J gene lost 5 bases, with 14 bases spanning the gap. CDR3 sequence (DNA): TGCGCCAGCAGCCCCAAGGAGGAGGGTTATGGCTACACCTTC. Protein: CASSPKEEGYGYTF.

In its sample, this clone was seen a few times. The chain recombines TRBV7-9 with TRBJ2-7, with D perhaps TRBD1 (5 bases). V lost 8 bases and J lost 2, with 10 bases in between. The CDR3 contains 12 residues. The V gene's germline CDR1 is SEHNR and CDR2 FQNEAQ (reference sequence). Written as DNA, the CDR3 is TGTGCCAGCTCACAGGTCACCTACGAGCAGTACTTC. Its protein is CASSQVTYEQYF.

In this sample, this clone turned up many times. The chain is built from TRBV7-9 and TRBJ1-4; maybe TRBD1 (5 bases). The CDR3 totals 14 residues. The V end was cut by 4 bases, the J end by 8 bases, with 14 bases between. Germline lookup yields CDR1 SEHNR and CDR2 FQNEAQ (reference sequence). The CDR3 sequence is CASSYRRGWEKLFF. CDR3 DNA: TGTGCCAGCAGCTACAGGCGGGGTTGGGAAAAACTGTTTTTT. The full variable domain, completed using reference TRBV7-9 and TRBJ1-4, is DTGVSQNPRHKITKRGQNVTFRCDPISEHNRLYWYRQTLGQGPEFLTYFQNEAQLEKSRLLSDRFSAERPKGSFSTLEIQRTEQGDSAMYLCASSYRRGWEKLFFGSGTQLSVL.

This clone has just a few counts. The CDR3, as DNA: TGTGCCAGCAGTTCCACCCTCGTGACGTCTCGACGGGACTGCTACCGGGATACGCAGTATTTT. This sequence encodes CASSSTLVTSRRDCYRDTQYF. This chain uses TRBV6-9 with TRBJ2-3; TRBD2 might be the D (6 bases). The CDR3 totals 21 residues. V lost 4 bases to trimming and J lost 6 bases, with 35 bases between them. Germline CDR1 MNHGY, CDR2 SVAAGI.